This T cell receptor (beta chain) was observed in a study of T-cell reconstitution after alpha-beta-depleted transplantation in children. Unique molecular identifiers tagged the TCRbeta library. From the PCR reads, TCRdb called clonotypes with MiXCR, one entry per CDR3 protein. The sample shows a few hundred thousand distinct CDR3 sequences, approximately 10% of them seen only once. This clonotype was counted a few times. Trimming cost V 2 bases and J 4 bases, with 21 bases left between them. The CDR3 loop spans 17 amino acids. CDR1 and CDR2 from the germline V gene are SQVTM and ANQGSEA. This sequence joins TRBV29-1 and TRBJ2-1; maybe TRBD2 (5 bases). The clonotype was recovered from a human donor who donated a stem cell graft to a child with acute lymphoblastic leukemia. Sequenced material: PBMCs from the stem cell graft donor, taken from the stem cell graft. CDR3 sequence reads: CSVESIFPKSGYNEQFF. CDR3 coding DNA: TGCAGCGTTGAATCTATCTTCCCTAAGTCGGGGTACAATGAGCAGTTCTTC.